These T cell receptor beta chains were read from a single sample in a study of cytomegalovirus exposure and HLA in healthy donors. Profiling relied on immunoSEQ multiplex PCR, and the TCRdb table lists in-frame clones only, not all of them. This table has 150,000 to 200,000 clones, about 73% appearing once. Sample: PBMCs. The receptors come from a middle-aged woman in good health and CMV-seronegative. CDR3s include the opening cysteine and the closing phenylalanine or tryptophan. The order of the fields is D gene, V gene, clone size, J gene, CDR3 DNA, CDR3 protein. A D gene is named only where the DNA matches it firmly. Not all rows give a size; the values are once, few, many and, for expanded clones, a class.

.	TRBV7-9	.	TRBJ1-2	TGTTCCAGCACCGACAGCCTCTATGGCTACACCTTC	CSSTDSLYGYTF
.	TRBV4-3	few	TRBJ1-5	TGCGCCAGCAGCCAAGGTCGGGGGAATCGCAATCAGCCCCAGCATTTT	CASSQGRGNRNQPQHF
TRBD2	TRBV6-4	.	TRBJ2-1	TGTGCCAGCAGTGAGCGCGGGGGGGCCGTTAATGAGCAGTTCTTC	CASSERGGAVNEQFF
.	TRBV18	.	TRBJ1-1	TGTGCCAGCTCACTACGAGACAGGCTTGAAGCTTTCTTT	CASSLRDRLEAFF
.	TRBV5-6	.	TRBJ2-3	TGTGCCAGCAGCCAGGTGGGGCCGCGAGTGGATACGCAGTATTTT	CASSQVGPRVDTQYF
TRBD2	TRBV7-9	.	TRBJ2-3	TGTTCCAGCAGCTTATCACGCGGGGGGGCAGATACGCAGTATTTT	CSSSLSRGGADTQYF
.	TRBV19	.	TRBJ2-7	TGTGCCAGTAGTATGTTCGGTCGAGCAGGGGAAGGCGAGCAGTACTTC	CASSMFGRAGEGEQYF
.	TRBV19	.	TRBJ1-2	TGTGCCAGTAGTATCGGGGATGGCTACACCTTC	CASSIGDGYTF
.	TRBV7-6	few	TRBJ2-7	TGTGCCAGCAGCTCCAGGCAGCACTACGAGCAGTACTTC	CASSSRQHYEQYF
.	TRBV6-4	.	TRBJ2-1	TGTGCCAGCAGCACTAGCTCCTACAATGAGCAGTTCTTC	CASSTSSYNEQFF
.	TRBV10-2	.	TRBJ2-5	TGCGCCAGCGGGGCAATCGGGGAGACCCAGTACTTC	CASGAIGETQYF
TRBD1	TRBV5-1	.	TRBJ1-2	TGCGCCAGCAGCTGGGAGACAGGGTTAGACTATGGCTACACCTTC	CASSWETGLDYGYTF
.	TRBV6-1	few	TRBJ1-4	TGTGCCAGCAGAGCAGCAGGGGAAAGTAATGAAAAACTGTTTTTT	CASRAAGESNEKLFF
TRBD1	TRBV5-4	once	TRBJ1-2	TGTGCCAGCAGCACCAGGGACAGGGACTATGGCTACACCTTC	CASSTRDRDYGYTF
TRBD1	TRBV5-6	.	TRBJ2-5	TGTGCCAGCAGTGCAGGGGGTTTTGATGGGACCCAGTACTTC	CASSAGGFDGTQYF
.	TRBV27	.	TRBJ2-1	TGTGCCAGCAGGACGGACTGGAGCTCCTACAATGAGCAGTTCTTC	CASRTDWSSYNEQFF
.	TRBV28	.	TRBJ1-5	TGTGCCAGCAGTTTATGGGCGTGGGGGGGCCGAAAAATTAAATATAGCAATCAGCCCCAGCATTTT	CASSLWAWGGRKIKYSNQPQHF
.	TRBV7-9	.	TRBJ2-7	TGTGCCAGCAGCTCTGGCGGCTTTGAGCAGTACTTC	CASSSGGFEQYF
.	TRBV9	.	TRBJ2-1	TGTGCCAGCAGCGTCGGTTCCCGCAACAATGAGCAGTTCTTC	CASSVGSRNNEQFF
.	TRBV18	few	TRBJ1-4	TGTGCCAGCTCACCATATGCAACTAATGAAAAACTGTTTTTT	CASSPYATNEKLFF
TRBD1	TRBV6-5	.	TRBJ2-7	TGTGCCAGCAGTTTGAACCCGGGACAGGGGGCTTTTGAGCAGTACTTC	CASSLNPGQGAFEQYF
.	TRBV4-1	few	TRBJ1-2	TGCGCCAGCAGCCAAGATGACAGCCGCTATGGCTACACCTTC	CASSQDDSRYGYTF
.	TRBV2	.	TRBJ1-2	TGTGCCAGCAGTGAAAATGGAGGCGGTGGCTACACCTTC	CASSENGGGGYTF
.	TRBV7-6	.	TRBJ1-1	TGTGCCAGCAGCTTAGATGGCAGACAATACACTGAAGCTTTCTTT	CASSLDGRQYTEAFF